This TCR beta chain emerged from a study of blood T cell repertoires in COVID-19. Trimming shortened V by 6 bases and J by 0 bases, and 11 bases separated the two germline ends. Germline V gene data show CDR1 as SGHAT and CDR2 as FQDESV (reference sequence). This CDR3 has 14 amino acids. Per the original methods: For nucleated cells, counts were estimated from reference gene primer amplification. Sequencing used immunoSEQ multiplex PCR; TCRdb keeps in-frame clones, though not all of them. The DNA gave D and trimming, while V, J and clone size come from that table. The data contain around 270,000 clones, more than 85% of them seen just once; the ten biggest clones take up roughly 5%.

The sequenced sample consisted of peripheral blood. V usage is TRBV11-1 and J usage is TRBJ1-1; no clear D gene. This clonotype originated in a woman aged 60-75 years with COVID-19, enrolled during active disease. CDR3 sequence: CASRPDGMNTEAFF. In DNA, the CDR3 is TGTGCCAGCAGACCCGACGGGATGAACACTGAAGCTTTCTTT.